This TCR beta chain was identified in a study of cytomegalovirus exposure and HLA in healthy donors. Broader study findings: Both high specificity and high sensitivity reportedly marked the classifier's diagnosis of cytomegalovirus status.

The table came from immunoSEQ multiplex PCR; TCRdb's copy has only in-frame clones and leaves some out. The data show some 150,000 clones, just under 90% seen once. The CDR3 is 17 amino acids. In germline, CDR1 is SGHRS, CDR2 YFSETQ. V lost 5 bases to trimming and J lost 0 bases; unmatched junction nucleotides: 6. A note on this clone: Its antigen is not identified.

The material sequenced was PBMCs. The chain couples TRBV5-1 to TRBJ2-2; 11 nucleotides line up with TRBD2. The origin of this receptor is a woman in her 30s in good health and CMV-seropositive. DNA of the CDR3: TGCGCCAGCAGTGGTATTAGCGGGAGGGCGAACACCGGGGAGCTGTTTTTT. Translating it yields CASSGISGRANTGELFF.